The rows below give T cell receptor beta chains drawn from one sample of a study of chemoradiotherapy in HPV16-positive cancers. Sequenced by immunoSEQ multiplex PCR; TCRdb stores in-frame clones only, minus some. The sample lists roughly 600 clones; about 88% were seen once. Sequencing was performed on tumor tissue, taken from a patient who underwent chemoradiotherapy. These receptors were collected from a human donor with HPV-associated anogenital cancer. Both conserved end residues are part of each CDR3. A D gene is named only where the DNA matches it firmly. Size is omitted from some rows. Given values are once, few, many or a class for expanded clones.

size	V	D	J	DNA	CDR3
NA	TRBV11-3	NA	TRBJ1-1	TGTGCCAGCAGCAGGGTGGGGAACACTGAAGCTTTCTTT	CASSRVGNTEAFF
NA	TRBV5-1	TRBD1	TRBJ2-5	TGCGCCAGCAGCCAGACAGGGGGTGCGCAGACCCAGTACTTC	CASSQTGGAQTQYF
once	TRBV11-3	TRBD1	TRBJ2-5	TGTGCCAGCAGCCCACGGACAGGGGCCCAAGAGACCCAGTACTTC	CASSPRTGAQETQYF
once	TRBV11-3	NA	TRBJ2-2	TGTGCCAGCAGCTTCCAGCGGTCGAACACCGGGGAGCTGTTTTTT	CASSFQRSNTGELFF
NA	TRBV11-3	NA	TRBJ1-1	TGTGCCAGCAGCTGGGGGACGGGGGCGCAGGGTGAAGCTTTCTTT	CASSWGTGAQGEAFF
NA	TRBV6-1	NA	TRBJ2-3	TGTGCCAGCAGTGAACAGGGGGATACGCAGTATTTT	CASSEQGDTQYF
NA	TRBV10-3	NA	TRBJ1-3	TGTGCCATCAGTGAGTCGACAGTTGGAAACACCATATATTTT	CAISESTVGNTIYF
NA	TRBV15	TRBD2	TRBJ2-2	TGTGCCACCAGCAGTGCATCACTAGCGGCGAACACCGGGGAGCTGTTTTTT	CATSSASLAANTGELFF
once	TRBV11-3	NA	TRBJ2-1	TGTGCCAGCAGCTATATCCTCAATGAGCAGTTCTTC	CASSYILNEQFF
NA	TRBV9	NA	TRBJ2-1	TGTGCCAGCAGTTGGGGGCCCCTCGACAATGAGCAGTTCTTC	CASSWGPLDNEQFF
NA	TRBV14	NA	TRBJ1-6	TGTGCCAGCAGCCAAGAGGGGGGAGGAAATTCACCCCTCCACTTT	CASSQEGGGNSPLHF
NA	TRBV15	NA	TRBJ2-7	TGTGCCACCAGCCCCAGGCGGAGCTCCTACGAGCAGTACTTC	CATSPRRSSYEQYF
NA	TRBV5-6	NA	TRBJ1-1	TGTGCCAGCAGCACCGCAGGGAGTTTAGCTTTCTTT	CASSTAGSLAFF
few	TRBV9	TRBD1	TRBJ1-5	TGTGCCAGCAGCGTAGGGACAGGGGTCAATCAGCCCCAGCATTTT	CASSVGTGVNQPQHF
NA	TRBV15	NA	TRBJ1-2	TGTGCCACCAGCCCCGGGGGAGGATATGGCTACACCTTC	CATSPGGGYGYTF
NA	TRBV18	NA	TRBJ2-7	TGTGCCAGCTCACCAGGACAGTCCTACGATAGGTACTTC	CASSPGQSYDRYF
NA	TRBV29-1	TRBD1	TRBJ1-4	TGCAGCGCTAAGGGGGGACAGGGAGGCGAAAAACTGTTTTTT	CSAKGGQGGEKLFF
NA	TRBV7-9	NA	TRBJ1-1	TGTGCCAGCAGCTTATCGGGCACTGAAGCTTTCTTT	CASSLSGTEAFF
NA	TRBV14	NA	TRBJ2-3	TGTGCCAGCAGCCAAGCGGGAGTCGGCACAGATACGCAGTATTTT	CASSQAGVGTDTQYF
NA	TRBV27	TRBD2	TRBJ2-4	TGTGCCAGCAGACCTGACACTAGCGGGAGTAAAAAAAACATTCAGTACTTC	CASRPDTSGSKKNIQYF
NA	TRBV9	TRBD2	TRBJ2-5	TGTGCCAGCAGCGCAAGACTAGCGGGAGGACCACGAGAGACCCAGTACTTC	CASSARLAGGPRETQYF
NA	TRBV9	NA	TRBJ1-2	TGTGCCAGCAGCGTAGACAGCTATGGCTACACCTTC	CASSVDSYGYTF
NA	TRBV9	NA	TRBJ2-2	TGTGCCAGCAGCGTAGCTGGCTATTCGAACACCGGGGAGCTGTTTTTT	CASSVAGYSNTGELFF
NA	TRBV30	NA	TRBJ1-2	TGTGCCTGGAGGGCCTATGGCTACACCTTC	CAWRAYGYTF
once	TRBV5-4	NA	TRBJ2-5	TGTGCCAGCAGCTCGGCCCAGTTCGAGACCCAGTACTTC	CASSSAQFETQYF
NA	TRBV9	NA	TRBJ1-3	TGTGCCAGCAACCCCGGGGCGAACTCTGGAAACACCATATATTTT	CASNPGANSGNTIYF
NA	TRBV19	TRBD1	TRBJ1-2	TGTGCCAGTAGTATTGGGACAGATGTCTATGGCTACACCTTC	CASSIGTDVYGYTF
few	TRBV7-3	NA	TRBJ1-1	TGTGCCAGCAGCTCAGGTTCCTACACTGAAGCTTTCTTT	CASSSGSYTEAFF
NA	TRBV19	NA	TRBJ1-5	TGTGCCAGTAATAGTATAAGGTTGCAGGGGAGTTATCAGCCCCAGCATTTT	CASNSIRLQGSYQPQHF
NA	TRBV18	TRBD2	TRBJ2-1	TGTGCCAGCTCACCCCGGACTAGCAACGATGAGCAGTTCTTC	CASSPRTSNDEQFF
once	TRBV7-2	TRBD2	TRBJ2-5	TGTGCCACTAGGCTAGCGGGCGGAGAGACCCAGTACTTC	CATRLAGGETQYF
NA	TRBV5-5	NA	TRBJ1-2	TGTGCCAGCAGCTTTATGACTAGTCGTGGCTACACCTTC	CASSFMTSRGYTF
NA	TRBV6-1	NA	TRBJ2-7	TGTGCCAGCAGCGACACCGTAGGGCCGCAGGGCGAGCAGTACTTC	CASSDTVGPQGEQYF
NA	TRBV5-1	TRBD2	TRBJ2-5	TGCGCCAGCAGCTTGTCGGGGGGGCAAGAGACCCAGTACTTC	CASSLSGGQETQYF
NA	TRBV13	NA	TRBJ1-6	TGTGCCAGCAGCTCCAACAGTGCCGGGGGTTCACCCCTCCACTTT	CASSSNSAGGSPLHF
NA	TRBV5-1	TRBD1	TRBJ1-2	TGCGCCAGCAGGCCGGACAGGAACTATGGCTACACCTTC	CASRPDRNYGYTF
NA	TRBV30	NA	TRBJ2-1	TGTGCCTGGAGTGTTGGGACTAATGAGCAGTTCTTC	CAWSVGTNEQFF
once	TRBV7-9	TRBD1	TRBJ1-3	TGTGCCAGCAGCCTGCGGACAGGGGAAAACACCATATATTTT	CASSLRTGENTIYF
NA	TRBV7-9	NA	TRBJ1-5	TGTGCCAGCAGCTTAAATAGTGAAACGCCCCAGCATTTT	CASSLNSETPQHF